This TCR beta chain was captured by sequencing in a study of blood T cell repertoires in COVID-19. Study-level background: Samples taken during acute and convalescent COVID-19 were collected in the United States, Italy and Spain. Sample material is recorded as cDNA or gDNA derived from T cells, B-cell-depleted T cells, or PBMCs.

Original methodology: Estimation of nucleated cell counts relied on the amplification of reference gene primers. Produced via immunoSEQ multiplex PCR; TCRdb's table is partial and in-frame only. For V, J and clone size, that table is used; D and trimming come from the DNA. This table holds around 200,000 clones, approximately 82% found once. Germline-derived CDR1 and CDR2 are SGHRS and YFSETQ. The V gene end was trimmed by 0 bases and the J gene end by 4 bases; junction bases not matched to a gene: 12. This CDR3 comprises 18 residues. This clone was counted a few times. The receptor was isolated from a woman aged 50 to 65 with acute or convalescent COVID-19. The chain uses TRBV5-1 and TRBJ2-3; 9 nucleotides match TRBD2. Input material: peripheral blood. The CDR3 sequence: CASSLDPVGTSQADTQYF. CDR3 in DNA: TGCGCCAGCAGCTTGGACCCCGTTGGGACTAGCCAAGCAGATACGCAGTATTTT.